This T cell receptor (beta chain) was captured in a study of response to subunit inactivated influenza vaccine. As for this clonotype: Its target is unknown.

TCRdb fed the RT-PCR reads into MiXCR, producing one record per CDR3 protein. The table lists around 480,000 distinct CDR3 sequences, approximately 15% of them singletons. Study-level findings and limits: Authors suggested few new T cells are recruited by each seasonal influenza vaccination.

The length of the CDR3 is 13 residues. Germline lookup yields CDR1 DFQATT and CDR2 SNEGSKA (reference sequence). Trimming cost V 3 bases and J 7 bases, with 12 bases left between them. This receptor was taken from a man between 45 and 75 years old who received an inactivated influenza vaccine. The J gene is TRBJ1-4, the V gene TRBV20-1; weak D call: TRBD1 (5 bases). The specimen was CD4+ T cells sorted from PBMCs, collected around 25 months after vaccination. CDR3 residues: CSASSGKGEKLFF. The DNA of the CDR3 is TGCAGTGCTAGTTCAGGGAAGGGTGAAAAACTGTTTTTT.